This TCR beta chain originates from a study of blood T cell repertoires in COVID-19 (dated by TCRdb to 2018 to 2021). Background for the entire study: The collaborator samples originated in the United States, Italy and Spain and spanned the acute and convalescent phases of COVID-19. The prospective study material was composed of cDNA or gDNA derived from T cells, B-cell-depleted T cells, or PBMCs. The dataset comprised deeply sampled blood TCRbeta repertoires from subjects exposed to, actively infected with, or recovered from COVID-19. A freely available public database, intended as a resource for researchers studying the immune response to SARS-CoV-2, is where the repertoires were released. The samples were drawn from two sources: the first 160 participants of the ongoing ImmuneRACE study, and fewer than 1,500 subjects contributed by 6 global collaborators. Sample metadata almost always included a de-identified subject ID, COVID-19 status, age in years and sex. Where available, HLA class I and class II types were taken from metadata supplied by the sample provider and were not determined by assay-based typing. On the study overall, not on this receptor specifically: How much clinical and demographic metadata was included differed by source and by participant, and the metadata was provided uncurated.

TCRbeta CDR3 regions were amplified from genomic DNA by means of the immunoSEQ Assay, a bias-controlled multiplex PCR. Turning to the authors' computational methods: Nucleated cell counts per sample were estimated from amplification of reference gene primers within the assay. To quantify the absolute abundance of each unique TCRbeta CDR3 rearrangement, sequence reads were collapsed and filtered. For each sample, productive Simpson clonality was calculated as the square root of Simpson's diversity index across productive rearrangements. The clones in this table, taken by TCRdb from immuneACCESS, are in-frame only. Not every clone is retained; where verified, under half of the shortfall comes from an unresolved V gene, and the cause of the rest is unknown. The V and J calls and clone size are taken from that table; D and trimming were inferred from the DNA. The table for this sample lists just over 350,000 clones; 75% to 90% of them were counted only once. About 7.1% of the sample lies in the top ten.

Germline trimming amounts to 4 bases on V and 6 bases on J, with 8 as the count of junction bases outside the gene matches. The germline V gene sets CDR1 to SGHTS and CDR2 to YDEGEE. Reading from cysteine to phenylalanine, the CDR3 counts 14 amino acids. Here the CDR3 DNA is all that survives: 42 bases in frame from base 1. In Seattle, one collaborating source enrolled patients while the infection was active and tracked those patients longitudinally over the course of disease. Each collaborating institution followed its own protocols to collect whole blood in K2EDTA tubes. Collaborator samples were shipped for TCRbeta analysis as frozen whole blood, isolated PBMCs, or DNA extracted from either sample type. Of note for this clone: Its antigen is not yet known. No base quality information exists; no much larger clone differs at one position.

Source material: peripheral blood. The chain is made from TRBV5-8 and TRBJ2-5; TRBD1 aligns with 8 central bases. The TCR was taken from a woman aged 55-69 years with COVID-19, enrolled during active disease. DNA sequence: TGTGCCAGCAGCCCCGGACAGGGTCGGAAGACCCAGTACTTC. Its protein reads: CASSPGQGRKTQYF.